The TCR beta chain described here comes from a study of shared clonotypes between healthy human individuals. General study results and limits: Tissues were not sampled, only blood, and their repertoires likely differ. Clonotypes not shared had lower generation probabilities than those common to all four donors.

CDR3 length: 14 amino acids. Germline V lookup: CDR1 MNHEY, CDR2 SMNVEV (reference sequence). The V gene lost 6 bases and the J gene lost 2 bases, with 14 bases spanning the gap. A note on this clone: Its specificity is unknown.

It was CD45RO-negative cells, positively selected for CCR7, that made up naive CD8 cells, with terminally differentiated effector memory CD45RA+ cells excluded. Sorted-subset replicate PCR reactions were performed with about 200 ng DNA, corresponding to roughly 27,000 T cell genomes. Assay: immunoSEQ multiplex PCR; the TCRdb copy retains only in-frame clones and omits some. This table has around 2,000,000 clones, roughly 91% appearing once. The TCR was taken from a man aged 18-30 years in good health. Some clones in this sample may be carry-over from other donors' samples. The sample taken for sequencing was naive CD8+ T cells from PBMCs. The gene calls are TRBV27 and TRBJ2-7; D could derive from TRBD1 or TRBD2 (5 bases each). The CDR3 sequence: CASRPRGVPYEQYF. In DNA, the CDR3 is TGTGCCAGCAGACCTAGGGGAGTCCCCTACGAGCAGTACTTC.